This T cell receptor beta chain was found in a study of cytomegalovirus exposure and HLA in healthy donors. Everyone who donated was a healthy bone marrow donor. 13 Jbeta primers and 60 Vbeta primers were used for the PCR. Sequencing was performed with immunoSEQ multiplex PCR; in TCRdb, only in-frame clones are kept and a portion is missing. The table shows roughly 150,000 clones, with around three quarters occurring only once. V dropped 3 bases and J dropped 4 bases, with 7 bases sitting between them. Germline CDR1 GTSNPN, CDR2 SVGIG (reference sequence). CDR3 size: 12 residues. The chain carries TRBV30 and TRBJ2-1; no clear D gene. The sample was PBMCs. This TCR came from a man aged 35-49 years in good health and CMV-seropositive. The CDR3 bases are TGTGCCTGGAGCGGTAGTTACAATGAGCAGTTCTTC. Amino acid sequence: CAWSGSYNEQFF.